This T cell receptor (beta chain) was documented in a study of spatial heterogeneity in lung cancer. Turning to the study itself: Alpha-chain sequences were detected in numbers that were consistently lower than beta-chain sequences.

Documented time point: sample taken at primary tumor resection. Extraction of whole RNA from tumor, nontumor lung or frozen PBMC preceded unsorted sequencing. The donor population consisted of approximately 68 patients with untreated, early-stage non-small cell lung cancer. TCRdb used MiXCR to reprocess the 5' RACE reads, holding one entry per CDR3 protein. Here the sample spans 25,000 or so distinct CDR3 sequences, roughly 3% being singletons. Germline V gene lookup returns CDR1 MNHEY and CDR2 SVGAGI. Trimming shortened V by 3 bases and J by 3 bases, and 11 bases separated the two germline ends. The CDR3 consists of 14 residues. In this sample, this clonotype turned up many times.

The sequencing used PBMCs, collected at surgery. This TCR was recovered from a female donor with early-stage non-small cell lung cancer. The chain links TRBV6-5 to TRBJ2-5, with TRBD2 as a possible D gene (6 bases). The CDR3 protein is CASSYSGAEETQYF. The CDR3 nucleotides read TGTGCCAGCAGTTATTCGGGAGCGGAAGAGACCCAGTACTTC.